Here is one TCR beta chain with its context. These data originate in a study of blood T cells in healthy people across ages. A J-beta primer mix and a sample-barcoded 5' primer were used in a second PCR of about 7 to 12 cycles. Each CDR3 protein is one row after TCRdb ran MiXCR on the 5' RACE reads. The sample comprises around 780,000 distinct CDR3 sequences, approximately 53% of which are singletons, and more than 25% rests with the top ten. Germline V gene sequence: CDR1 SGHKS, CDR2 YYEKEE (reference sequence). V lost 1 base and J lost 7, with 21 bases in between. This CDR3 contains 17 residues. The chain combines TRBV5-5 with TRBJ1-5; D uncertain. The specimen sequenced was blood. This receptor was identified in a man aged 35-49 years in good health. The CDR3 bases are TGTGCCAGCAGCTTGTCTCCGGTGGGCGCCTTGTTCCAGCCCCAGCATTTT. Amino acids: CASSLSPVGALFQPQHF.